The sequence of this T cell receptor beta chain was determined in a study of OX40 agonist ivuxolimab in advanced cancers. The overall study: The dose of intravenous ivuxolimab that patients received every 2 weeks ranged from 0.01 to 10 mg/kg. General study findings and limits: On average, a greater number of expanded clones characterised CD8+ T cells relative to CD4+.

In this sample, this clone turned up once. Its antigen is undetermined. Looked up from germline, CDR1 is SGHVS and CDR2 is FNYEAQ. The CDR3 covers 14 residues. Assay: immunoSEQ multiplex PCR; the TCRdb copy retains only in-frame clones and omits some. This table has approximately 26,000 clones, approximately 90% appearing once. The chain has TRBV7-6 and TRBJ2-5; possibly TRBD1 for D (6 bases). The J call could be wrong; TRBJ2-7 is a better fit for the DNA end. The sequencing here drew on CD4+ or CD8+ T cells sorted from blood, taken in a trial of the OX40 agonist ivuxolimab. The sequence was collected from an adult with an advanced solid tumor such as melanoma, head and neck, liver or kidney cancer. This CDR3 reads CASSLGTEDYEQYF. The DNA for the CDR3 is TGTGCCAGCAGCTTAGGGACAGAGGACTACGAGCAGTACTTC.